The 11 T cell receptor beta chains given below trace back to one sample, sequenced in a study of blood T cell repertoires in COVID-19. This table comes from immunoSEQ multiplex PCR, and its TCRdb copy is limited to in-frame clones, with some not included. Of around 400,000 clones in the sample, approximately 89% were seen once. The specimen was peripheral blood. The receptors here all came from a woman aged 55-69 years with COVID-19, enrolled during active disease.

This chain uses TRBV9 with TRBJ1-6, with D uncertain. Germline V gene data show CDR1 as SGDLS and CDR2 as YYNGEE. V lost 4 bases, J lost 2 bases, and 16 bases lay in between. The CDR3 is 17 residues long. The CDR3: CASSPGSPPPYNSPLHF. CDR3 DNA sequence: TGTGCCAGCAGCCCCGGGTCACCCCCCCCCTATAATTCACCCCTCCACTTT. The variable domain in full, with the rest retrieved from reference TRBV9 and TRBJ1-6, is DSGVTQTPKHLITATGQRVTLRCSPRSGDLSVYWYQQSLDQGLQFLIQYYNGEERAKGNILERFSAQQFPDLHSELNLSSLELGDSALYFCASSPGSPPPYNSPLHFGNGTRLTVT.

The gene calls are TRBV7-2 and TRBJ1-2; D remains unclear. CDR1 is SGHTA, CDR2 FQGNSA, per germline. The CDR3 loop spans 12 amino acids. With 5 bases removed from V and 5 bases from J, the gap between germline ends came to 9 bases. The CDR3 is CASSHIQYGYTF. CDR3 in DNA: TGTGCCAGCAGCCACATACAGTATGGCTACACCTTC.

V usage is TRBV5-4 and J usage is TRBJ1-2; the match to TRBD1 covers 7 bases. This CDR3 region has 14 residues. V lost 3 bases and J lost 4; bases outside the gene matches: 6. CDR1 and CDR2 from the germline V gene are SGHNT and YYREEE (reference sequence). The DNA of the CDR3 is TGTGCCAGCAGCTCCTCCGGGACAGTCTATGGCTACACCTTC. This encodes CASSSSGTVYGYTF.

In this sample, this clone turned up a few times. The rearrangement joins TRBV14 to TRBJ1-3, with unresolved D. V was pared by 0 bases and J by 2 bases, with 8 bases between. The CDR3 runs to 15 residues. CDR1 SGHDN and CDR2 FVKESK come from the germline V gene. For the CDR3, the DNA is TGTGCCAGCAGCCAAGATCCCGGGACTGGAAACACCATATATTTT. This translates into CASSQDPGTGNTIYF.

The CDR3 loop is CLASGFNYGYTF. The CDR3 coding sequence is TGCCTTGCGTCCGGTTTTAACTATGGCTACACCTTC. V and J are TRBV29-1 and TRBJ1-2; no firm D call. This CDR3 spans 12 amino acids. CDR1 and CDR2 from the germline V gene are SQVTM and ANQGSEA.

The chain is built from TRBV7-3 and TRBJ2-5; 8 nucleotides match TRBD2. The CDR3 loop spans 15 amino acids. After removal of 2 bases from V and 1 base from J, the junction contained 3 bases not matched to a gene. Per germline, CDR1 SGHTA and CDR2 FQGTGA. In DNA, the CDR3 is TGTGCCAGCAGCTTAGCGGGGGGCACCCAAGAGACCCAGTACTTC. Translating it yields CASSLAGGTQETQYF.

The CDR3 nucleotides read TGCAGCGTGGGACAGGGCTCAACTAATGAAAAACTGTTTTTT. This sequence encodes CSVGQGSTNEKLFF. This chain joins TRBV29-1 and TRBJ1-4; 9 nucleotides line up with TRBD1. J lost 0 bases, V lost 6 bases, and 2 bases had no gene match. This CDR3 has 14 residues. CDR1 is SQVTM and CDR2 is ANQGSEA in the germline V gene. Combining the CDR3 with reference TRBV29-1 and TRBJ1-4 gives the whole variable domain SAVISQKPSRDICQRGTSLTIQCQVDSQVTMMFWYRQQPGQSLTLIATANQGSEATYESGFVIDKFPISRPNLTFSTLTVSNMSPEDSSIYLCSVGQGSTNEKLFFGSGTQLSVL.

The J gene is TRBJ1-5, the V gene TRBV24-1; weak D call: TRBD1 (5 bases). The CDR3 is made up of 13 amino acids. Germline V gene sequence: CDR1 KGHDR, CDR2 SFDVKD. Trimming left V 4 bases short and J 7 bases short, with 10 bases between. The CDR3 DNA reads TGTGCCACCAGTGAGGGGGAGGGCCAGCCCCAGCATTTT. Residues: CATSEGEGQPQHF.

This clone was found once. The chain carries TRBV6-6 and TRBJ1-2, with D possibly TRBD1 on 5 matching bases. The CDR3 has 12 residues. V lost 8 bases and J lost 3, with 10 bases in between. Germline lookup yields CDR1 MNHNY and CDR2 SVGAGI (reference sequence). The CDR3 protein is CASLAGDYGYTF. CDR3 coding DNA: TGTGCCAGCCTCGCGGGGGACTATGGCTACACCTTC.

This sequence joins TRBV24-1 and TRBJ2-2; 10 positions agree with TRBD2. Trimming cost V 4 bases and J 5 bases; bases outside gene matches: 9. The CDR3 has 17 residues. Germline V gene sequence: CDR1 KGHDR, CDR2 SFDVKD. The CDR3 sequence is CATSDVSGGARTGELFF. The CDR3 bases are TGTGCCACCAGTGACGTGAGCGGGGGGGCGCGGACCGGGGAGCTGTTTTTT.

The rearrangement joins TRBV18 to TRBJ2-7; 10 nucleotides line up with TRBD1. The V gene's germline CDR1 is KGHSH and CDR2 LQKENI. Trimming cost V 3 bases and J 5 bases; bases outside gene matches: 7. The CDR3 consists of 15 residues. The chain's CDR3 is CASSPQGQGQNEQYF. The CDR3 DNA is TGTGCCAGCTCACCCCAGGGACAGGGGCAGAACGAGCAGTACTTC.